The next 27 T cell receptor beta chains were all read from a single sample in a study of cytomegalovirus exposure and HLA in healthy donors. The primer mix had 60 Vbeta and 13 Jbeta primers. The method was immunoSEQ multiplex PCR; TCRdb's version includes in-frame clones alone and lacks a portion of them. The sample contains more than 90,000 clones, around three quarters of which appear only once. Input material: PBMCs. These receptors came from a man younger than 40 in good health and CMV-seronegative.

V and J are TRBV6-4 and TRBJ2-2, with 11 bases matching TRBD1. The CDR3 length is 15 residues. Germline assignment: CDR1 MRHNA and CDR2 SNTAGT. J lost 4 bases, V lost 2 bases, and 0 bases had no gene match. DNA for the CDR3: TGTGCCAGCAGTGACGGACAGGGGGCCACCGGGGAGCTGTTTTTT. Protein: CASSDGQGATGELFF.

CDR3 amino acids: CASSLSRGYTEAFF. In DNA, the CDR3 is TGTGCCAGCAGTTTATCTCGGGGATACACTGAAGCTTTCTTT. The chain is built from TRBV27 and TRBJ1-1; D ambiguous. The CDR3 totals 14 residues. Trimming took 0 bases from V and 3 from J, leaving 8 bases between them. Germline CDR1 and CDR2: MNHEY and SMNVEV (reference sequence).

This clone was picked up one time. The chain combines TRBV19 with TRBJ2-2; 11 nucleotides agree with TRBD1. The CDR3 contains 14 residues. CDR1 is LNHDA and CDR2 is SQIVND in the germline V gene (reference sequence). After removal of 4 bases from V and 6 bases from J, the junction contained 1 base not matched to a gene. The CDR3, as DNA: TGTGCCAGTAGTAGGGACAGGGGGTCCGGGGAGCTGTTTTTT. It yields the protein CASSRDRGSGELFF.

This chain joins TRBV11-2 and TRBJ1-1, with D maybe TRBD1 (5 bases). The CDR3 runs 14 residues. CDR1 SGHAT and CDR2 FQNNGV come from the germline V gene. Between the trimmed V and J ends, which lost 6 bases and 4 bases, there was a span of 15 bases. For the CDR3, the DNA is TGTGCCAGCAGACCCAACGGGGGAGGCACTGAAGCTTTCTTT. Protein sequence: CASRPNGGGTEAFF.

The chain carries TRBV15 and TRBJ1-1; 7 positions agree with TRBD1. This CDR3 spans 17 amino acids. Losses at the gene ends were 0 bases for V and 0 bases for J; bases not matched to a gene: 7. Germline CDR1 LNHNV, CDR2 YYDKDF (reference sequence). The CDR3 spells CATSRDQQGNMNTEAFF. CDR3 nucleotide sequence: TGTGCCACCAGCAGAGATCAACAGGGGAACATGAACACTGAAGCTTTCTTT.

The chain joins TRBV4-2 to TRBJ2-5; D gene ambiguous. V lost 0 bases and J lost 1, with 21 bases in between. This CDR3 is built from 19 residues. Germline CDR1 and CDR2: LGHNA and YNFKEQ. The CDR3 bases are TGTGCCAGCAGCCAAGAAAACGGGTTCGGGTCCCCAATCCAAGAGACCCAGTACTTC. This codes for CASSQENGFGSPIQETQYF.

V usage is TRBV6-5 and J usage is TRBJ1-2; D might be TRBD1 (6 bases). V was trimmed by 7 bases and J by 7 bases, leaving 19 bases between them. The germline CDR1 and CDR2 sequences are MNHEY and SVGAGI. The CDR3 extends over 14 amino acids. In nucleotides, the CDR3 is TGTGCCAGCAAACGTACCAGGGTCAGGGGTGGCTACACCTTC. Translated, it gives CASKRTRVRGGYTF.

In this sample, this clone turned up once. The chain employs TRBV2 and TRBJ1-2; 7 bases agree with TRBD1. CDR1 and CDR2 (germline): SNHLY, FYNNEI. The CDR3 covers 15 residues. Trimming removed 4 bases from V and 4 bases from J; junction bases left unmatched: 9. CDR3 nucleotide sequence: TGTGCCAGCAGTGTACAGGGGAGTAGTGGCTATGGCTACACCTTC. Amino acid sequence: CASSVQGSSGYGYTF.

The chain has TRBV10-3 and TRBJ2-5; 7 nucleotides line up with TRBD1. J was trimmed by 3 bases and V by 2 bases; bases with no gene match: 0. Per the germline V gene, CDR1 is ENHRY and CDR2 is SYGVKD. This CDR3 region has 13 residues. In nucleotides, the CDR3 is TGTGCCATCAGTGAGACAGGGGAAGAGACCCAGTACTTC. It translates to CAISETGEETQYF.

Notes on this clone: One junction end disagrees with the germline gene, perhaps due to a read error. The CDR3 DNA sequence: TGTTCCAGCAGCTTAAGCGGGGTTTATTATGAGTTGTTACATTTT. Its protein product is CSSSLSGVYYELLHF. The chain employs TRBV7-9 and TRBJ1-5, with D hard to call. The CDR3 consists of 15 residues. Germline CDR1 and CDR2: SEHNR and FQNEAQ (reference sequence). Filled out from reference TRBV7-9 and TRBJ1-5, the complete variable domain reads DTGVSQNPRHKITKRGQNVTFRCDPISEHNRLYWYRQTLGQGPEFLTYFQNEAQLEKSRLLSDRFSAERPKGSFSTLEIQRTEQGDSAMYLCSSSLSGVYYELLHFGDGTRLSIL.

The table lists this clone with a few counts. The rearrangement links TRBV4-1 to TRBJ2-1, with 10 bases that match TRBD2. Losses at the gene ends were 5 bases for V and 5 bases for J; bases not matched to a gene: 3. This CDR3 has 14 residues. CDR1 MGHRA and CDR2 YSYEKL come from the germline V gene. CDR3 nucleotides: TGCGCCAGCAGCGGAGGACTAGCGGACAATGAGCAGTTCTTC. As protein: CASSGGLADNEQFF.

The chain employs TRBV6-5 and TRBJ1-2; no definite D call. In germline, CDR1 is MNHEY, CDR2 SVGAGI. There are 13 residues in the CDR3. The V end lost 6 bases, the J end lost 8 bases, and 16 bases lay between the germline ends. The CDR3 bases are TGTGCCAGCAGAAGTGTCAGGTACCACGGCTACACCTTC. This translates into CASRSVRYHGYTF.

This sequence joins TRBV6-6 and TRBJ2-7, with 8 positions matching TRBD1. With V trimmed by 2 bases and J by 5 bases, 8 bases remained unmatched. The CDR3 extends over 15 amino acids. Looked up from germline, CDR1 is MNHNY and CDR2 is SVGAGI (reference sequence). The CDR3 region is CASSYPPGGLNEQYF. DNA of the CDR3: TGTGCCAGCAGTTACCCCCCAGGGGGCCTCAACGAGCAGTACTTC.

This chain links TRBV7-8 with TRBJ2-3; perhaps TRBD1 as D (5 bases). The germline V and J ends were trimmed by 1 base and 3 bases, with 17 bases remaining between them. The length of the CDR3 is 17 residues. CDR1 and CDR2 from the germline V gene are SGHVS and FQNEAQ. DNA of the CDR3: TGTGCCAGCAGCTTAGTGCGAGGTGGCAAGGGGACAGATACGCAGTATTTT. Translated: CASSLVRGGKGTDTQYF.

The chain links TRBV7-8 to TRBJ2-7; D possibly corresponds to TRBD2 (6 bases). This CDR3 is 17 amino acids long. Germline-derived CDR1 and CDR2 are SGHVS and FQNEAQ. V shed 0 bases and J shed 4 bases, with 19 bases lying between them. CDR3 amino acids: CASSLAPLGGGGYEQYF. The CDR3 nucleotides read TGTGCCAGCAGCTTAGCCCCCCTGGGGGGAGGCGGTTACGAGCAGTACTTC. Full variable domain (rest looked up from reference TRBV7-8 and TRBJ2-7): GAGVSQSPRYKVAKRGQDVALRCDPISGHVSLFWYQQALGQGPEFLTYFQNEAQLDKSGLPSDRFFAERPEGSVSTLKIQRTQQEDSAVYLCASSLAPLGGGGYEQYFGPGTRLTVT.

The V call is TRBV5-6, the J call TRBJ1-1; TRBD1 aligns across 9 bases. Germline CDR1 SGHDT, CDR2 YYEEEE. Trimming cost V 3 bases and J 1 base; bases outside gene matches: 10. The CDR3 has 17 residues. The CDR3 loop reads CASSSTGGTGKNTEAFF. As DNA, the CDR3 is TGTGCCAGCAGCTCGACAGGGGGTACGGGGAAGAACACTGAAGCTTTCTTT.

The gene calls are TRBV4-1 and TRBJ2-5, with D perhaps matching TRBD1 (5 bases). This CDR3 is 15 amino acids long. Germline V gene sequence: CDR1 MGHRA, CDR2 YSYEKL. The V and J ends lost 1 base and 13 bases respectively, with 22 bases between them. The CDR3 spells CASSQVQGEGYSWYF. CDR3 in DNA: TGCGCCAGCAGCCAAGTTCAAGGGGAAGGTTATTCTTGGTACTTC.

The gene calls are TRBV4-2 and TRBJ1-2; D is ambiguous. Germline CDR1 and CDR2: LGHNA and YNFKEQ. Between the trimmed V and J ends, which lost 4 bases and 5 bases, there was a span of 11 bases. This CDR3 is 13 amino acids long. CDR3 in amino acids: CASSLPGIYGYTF. As DNA, the CDR3 is TGTGCCAGCAGCCTTCCGGGGATATATGGCTACACCTTC.

V usage is TRBV19 and J usage is TRBJ1-1; the match to TRBD1 covers 7 bases. Germline CDR1 LNHDA, CDR2 SQIVND (reference sequence). V was pared by 11 bases and J by 0 bases, with 6 bases of the junction left unmatched. The CDR3 runs 13 residues. CDR3 protein: CAARQGLNTEAFF. Here the CDR3 DNA reads TGTGCCGCCCGACAGGGCCTGAACACTGAAGCTTTCTTT.

V is TRBV9 and J is TRBJ1-4, with D maybe TRBD1 (5 bases). Looked up from germline, CDR1 is SGDLS and CDR2 is YYNGEE. Between the trimmed V and J ends, which lost 1 base and 0 bases, there was a span of 10 bases. This CDR3 contains 16 residues. The CDR3, as DNA: TGTGCCAGCAGCGTATCAACAGGCACAACTAATGAAAAACTGTTTTTT. It codes for CASSVSTGTTNEKLFF. The entire variable domain, with the rest obtained from reference TRBV9 and TRBJ1-4, is as follows: DSGVTQTPKHLITATGQRVTLRCSPRSGDLSVYWYQQSLDQGLQFLIQYYNGEERAKGNILERFSAQQFPDLHSELNLSSLELGDSALYFCASSVSTGTTNEKLFFGSGTQLSVL.

V usage is TRBV10-3 and J usage is TRBJ2-2; D unclear. The V end was cut by 4 bases, the J end by 4 bases, with 25 bases between. The CDR3 consists of 19 residues. The germline CDR1 and CDR2 sequences are ENHRY and SYGVKD. This CDR3 is CAISVPRLTPSRSTGELFF. CDR3 bases: TGTGCCATCAGTGTTCCCCGCCTAACCCCCTCGCGGAGCACCGGGGAGCTGTTTTTT.

The J gene is TRBJ2-7, the V gene TRBV7-9; 8 nucleotides align to TRBD1. The CDR3 covers 17 residues. Looked up from germline, CDR1 is SEHNR and CDR2 is FQNEAQ (reference sequence). The CDR3 is CSSSPPRGPLAHYEQYV. Written as DNA, the CDR3 is TGTTCCAGCAGCCCCCCCAGGGGGCCCTTGGCCCACTACGAGCAGTACGTC.

The V and J genes are TRBV2 and TRBJ2-1; 11 nucleotides align to TRBD2. CDR1 is SNHLY, CDR2 FYNNEI, per germline. The CDR3 runs 17 residues. Unmatched junction bases numbered 8, after V lost 6 bases and J lost 1 base. CDR3 loop: CASSGTSGLYSYNEQFF. The CDR3 coding sequence is TGTGCCAGCAGCGGGACTAGCGGACTTTATTCCTACAATGAGCAGTTCTTC.

This chain uses TRBV15 with TRBJ1-5; possible D gene TRBD1, 6 bases. Germline V gives CDR1 LNHNV, CDR2 YYDKDF (reference sequence). The CDR3 has 16 amino acids. Deletions cut 0 bases from V and 0 bases from J, with 9 bases between. The DNA of the CDR3 is TGTGCCACCAGCAGAGATCGCAGGGGTAGCAATCAGCCCCAGCATTTT. Protein sequence: CATSRDRRGSNQPQHF.

The rearrangement links TRBV6-5 to TRBJ1-1; D remains unclear. CDR1 and CDR2 (germline): MNHEY, SVGAGI. The CDR3 sequence is 13 residues long. The ends were cut back, 4 bases at V and 5 bases at J, with 11 bases in the middle. CDR3 in DNA: TGTGCCAGCAGTTCCCTTCCTGAGACTGAAGCTTTCTTT. It yields the protein CASSSLPETEAFF.

Written as DNA, the CDR3 is TGCAGCGTTGATGCCGGGACAGGGGATGAGCAGTTCTTC. As protein: CSVDAGTGDEQFF. This rearrangement joins TRBV29-1 to TRBJ2-1; 10 bases line up with TRBD1. Germline CDR1 is SQVTM and CDR2 is ANQGSEA. V gave up 3 bases and J gave up 8 bases; unmatched junction bases: 4. This CDR3 is 13 amino acids long.

CDR3 DNA: TGTGCCAGCAGCCCCCGGGACAGGGGAGTCTACACCTTC. Translation gives CASSPRDRGVYTF. V is TRBV9 and J is TRBJ1-2; 10 bases map to TRBD1. The V segment lost 4 bases and the J segment 10 bases; nucleotides outside the gene matches: 7. The CDR3 consists of 13 residues. Germline CDR1 and CDR2: SGDLS and YYNGEE. The whole variable domain, filled in from reference TRBV9 and TRBJ1-2, reads DSGVTQTPKHLITATGQRVTLRCSPRSGDLSVYWYQQSLDQGLQFLIQYYNGEERAKGNILERFSAQQFPDLHSELNLSSLELGDSALYFCASSPRDRGVYTFGSGTRLTVV.